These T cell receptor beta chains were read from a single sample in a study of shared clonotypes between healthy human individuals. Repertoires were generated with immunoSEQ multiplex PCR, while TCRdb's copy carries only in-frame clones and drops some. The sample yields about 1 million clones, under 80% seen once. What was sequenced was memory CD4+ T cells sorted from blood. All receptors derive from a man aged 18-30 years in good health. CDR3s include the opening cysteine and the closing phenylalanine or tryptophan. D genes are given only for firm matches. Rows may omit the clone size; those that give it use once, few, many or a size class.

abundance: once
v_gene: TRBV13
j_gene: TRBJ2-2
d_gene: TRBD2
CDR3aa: CASSLGRGNGELFF
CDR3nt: TGTGCCAGCAGCTTGGGGCGGGGGAACGGGGAGCTGTTTTTT

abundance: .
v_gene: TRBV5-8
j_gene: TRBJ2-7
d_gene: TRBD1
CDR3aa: CASSQLAGGANYEQYF
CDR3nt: TGTGCCAGCAGCCAGCTGGCAGGGGGCGCGAACTACGAGCAGTACTTC

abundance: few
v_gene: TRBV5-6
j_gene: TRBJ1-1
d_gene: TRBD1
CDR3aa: CASTPGKGQGMVEAFF
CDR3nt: TGTGCCAGCACCCCGGGAAAAGGACAGGGGATGGTTGAAGCTTTCTTT

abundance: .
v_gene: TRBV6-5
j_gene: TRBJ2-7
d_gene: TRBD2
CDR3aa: CASASGRYPTYEQYF
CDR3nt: TGTGCCAGCGCAAGCGGGAGGTACCCCACCTACGAGCAGTACTTC

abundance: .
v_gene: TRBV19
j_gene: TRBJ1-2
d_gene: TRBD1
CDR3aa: CASSTPRQGDAGYTF
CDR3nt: TGTGCCAGTAGTACCCCCCGACAGGGAGATGCTGGCTACACCTTC

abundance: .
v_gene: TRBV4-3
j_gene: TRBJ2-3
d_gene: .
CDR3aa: CASSQDRGSTDTQYF
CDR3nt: TGCGCCAGCAGCCAAGACCGGGGCAGCACAGATACGCAGTATTTT

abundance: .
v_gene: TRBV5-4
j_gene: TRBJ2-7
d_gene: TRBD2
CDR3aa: CASSLRGSRYEQYF
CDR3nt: TGTGCCAGCAGCTTGCGCGGGAGCCGATACGAGCAGTACTTC

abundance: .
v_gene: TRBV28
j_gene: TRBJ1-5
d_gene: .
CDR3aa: CASSPGGDSNQPQHF
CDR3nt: TGTGCCAGCTCCCCCGGTGGGGACAGCAATCAGCCCCAGCATTTT

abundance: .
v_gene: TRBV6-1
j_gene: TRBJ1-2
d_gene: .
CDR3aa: CASSVSRGYGYTF
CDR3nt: TGTGCCAGCAGTGTGTCTCGTGGTTATGGCTACACCTTC

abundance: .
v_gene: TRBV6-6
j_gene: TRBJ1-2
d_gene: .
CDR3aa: CASISRGFLGYTF
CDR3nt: TGTGCCAGCATCTCGAGGGGTTTTCTTGGCTACACCTTC

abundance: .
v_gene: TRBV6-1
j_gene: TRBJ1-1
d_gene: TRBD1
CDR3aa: CASRGQLNTEAFF
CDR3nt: TGTGCCAGCAGGGGACAGCTGAACACTGAAGCTTTCTTT

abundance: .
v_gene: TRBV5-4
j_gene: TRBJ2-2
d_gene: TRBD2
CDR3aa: CASSLNLAGNTGELFF
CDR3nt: TGTGCCAGCAGCTTGAACCTAGCGGGGAACACCGGGGAGCTGTTTTTT

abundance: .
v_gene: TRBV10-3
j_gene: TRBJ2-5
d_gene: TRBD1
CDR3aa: CAISGDRGSAETQYF
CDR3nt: TGTGCCATCAGCGGGGACAGGGGAAGCGCGGAGACCCAGTACTTC

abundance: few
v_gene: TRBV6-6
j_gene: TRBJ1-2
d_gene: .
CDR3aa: CASSLDLYGYTF
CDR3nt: TGTGCCAGCAGCCTGGACCTCTATGGCTACACCTTC

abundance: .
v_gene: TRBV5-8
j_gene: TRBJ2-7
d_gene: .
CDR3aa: CASSFRDEQYF
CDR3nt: TGTGCCAGCAGCTTCCGGGACGAGCAGTACTTC

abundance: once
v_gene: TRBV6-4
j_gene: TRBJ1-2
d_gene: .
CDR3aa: CASSDSTGRHYGYTF
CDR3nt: TGTGCCAGCAGTGACTCCACAGGACGGCACTATGGCTACACCTTC

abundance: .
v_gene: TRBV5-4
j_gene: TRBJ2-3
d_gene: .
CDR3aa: CASSLFSTDTQYF
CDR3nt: TGTGCCAGCAGCTTGTTCTCCACAGATACGCAGTATTTT

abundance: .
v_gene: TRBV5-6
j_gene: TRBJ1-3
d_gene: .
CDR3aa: CASSPVGGSGNTIYF
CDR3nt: TGTGCCAGCAGCCCAGTAGGCGGGTCTGGAAACACCATATATTTT

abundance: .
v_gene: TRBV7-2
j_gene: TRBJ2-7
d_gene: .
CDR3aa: CASSLISEQYF
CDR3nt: TGTGCCAGCAGCCTAATATCCGAGCAGTACTTC

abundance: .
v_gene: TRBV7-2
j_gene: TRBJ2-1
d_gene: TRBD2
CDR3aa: CASSLAGLLNNEQFF
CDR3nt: TGTGCCAGCAGCCTAGCGGGACTCCTTAACAATGAGCAGTTCTTC

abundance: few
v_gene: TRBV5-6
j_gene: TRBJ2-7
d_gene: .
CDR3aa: CASSSDRAYEQYF
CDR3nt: TGTGCCAGCAGCTCGGACAGAGCCTACGAGCAGTACTTC

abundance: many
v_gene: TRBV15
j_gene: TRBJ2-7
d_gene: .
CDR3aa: CATSRGDVAYEQYF
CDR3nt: TGTGCCACCAGCAGAGGGGACGTTGCCTACGAGCAGTACTTC

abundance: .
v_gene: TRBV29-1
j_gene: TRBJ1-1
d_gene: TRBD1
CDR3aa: CSAGQGNTEAFF
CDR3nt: TGCAGCGCTGGACAGGGAAACACTGAAGCTTTCTTT

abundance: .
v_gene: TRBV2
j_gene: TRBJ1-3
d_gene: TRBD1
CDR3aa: CASSEALRRGPGNTIYF
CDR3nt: TGTGCCAGCAGTGAAGCGCTTCGGAGGGGGCCTGGAAACACCATATATTTT

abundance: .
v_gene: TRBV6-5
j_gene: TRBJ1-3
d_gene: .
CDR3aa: CASSYSMNGRNTIYF
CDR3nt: TGTGCCAGCAGTTACTCGATGAACGGGCGGAACACCATATATTTT

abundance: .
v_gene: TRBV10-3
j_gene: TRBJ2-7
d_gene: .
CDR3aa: CAISEGIRTETYEQYF
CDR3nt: TGTGCCATCAGTGAGGGAATAAGGACAGAAACCTACGAGCAGTACTTC

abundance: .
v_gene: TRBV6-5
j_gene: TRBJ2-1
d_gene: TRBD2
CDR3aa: CASVAGGRDEQFF
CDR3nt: TGTGCCAGTGTAGCGGGGGGAAGGGATGAGCAGTTCTTC

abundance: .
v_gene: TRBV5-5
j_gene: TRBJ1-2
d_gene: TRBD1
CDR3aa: CASSFGTGAGGYTF
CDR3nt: TGTGCCAGCAGCTTCGGGACAGGGGCTGGAGGCTACACCTTC

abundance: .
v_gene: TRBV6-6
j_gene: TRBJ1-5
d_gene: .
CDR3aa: CASSRHSNQPQHF
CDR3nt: TGTGCCAGCAGTCGACATAGCAATCAGCCCCAGCATTTT

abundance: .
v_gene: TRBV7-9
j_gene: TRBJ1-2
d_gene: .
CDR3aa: CASTFPLGTNYGYTF
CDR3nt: TGTGCCAGCACTTTTCCCCTGGGAACTAACTATGGCTACACCTTC

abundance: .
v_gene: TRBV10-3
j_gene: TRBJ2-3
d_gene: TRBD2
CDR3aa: CAISMGLAGTDTQYF
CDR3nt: TGTGCCATCAGTATGGGACTAGCGGGCACAGATACGCAGTATTTT

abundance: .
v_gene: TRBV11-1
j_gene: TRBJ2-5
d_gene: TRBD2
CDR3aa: CASSLLAGGHETQYF
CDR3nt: TGTGCCAGCAGTCTCCTAGCGGGGGGCCACGAGACCCAGTACTTC

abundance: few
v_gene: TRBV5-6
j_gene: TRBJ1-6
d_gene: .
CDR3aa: CASTAPRDNSPLHF
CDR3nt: TGTGCCAGCACGGCGCCCCGGGATAATTCACCCCTCCACTTT

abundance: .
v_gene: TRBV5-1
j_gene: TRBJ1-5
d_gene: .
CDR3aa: CASSMDRLQPQHF
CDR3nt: TGCGCCAGCAGCATGGACAGACTTCAGCCCCAGCATTTT

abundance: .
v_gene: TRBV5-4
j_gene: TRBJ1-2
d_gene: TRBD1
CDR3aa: CASSVDRGQYGYTF
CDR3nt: TGTGCCAGCAGCGTCGACAGGGGGCAATATGGCTACACCTTC

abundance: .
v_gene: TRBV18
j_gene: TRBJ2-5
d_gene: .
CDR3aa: CASSPPTSQETQYF
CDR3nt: TGTGCCAGCTCACCACCTACTAGCCAAGAGACCCAGTACTTC

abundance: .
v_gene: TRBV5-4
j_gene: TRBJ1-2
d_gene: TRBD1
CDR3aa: CASSSGDRGSGNYGYTF
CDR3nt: TGTGCCAGCAGCTCGGGGGACAGGGGCTCCGGTAACTATGGCTACACCTTC

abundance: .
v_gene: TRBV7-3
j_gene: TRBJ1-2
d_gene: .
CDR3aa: CASSPFPGHYGYTF
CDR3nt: TGTGCCAGCAGCCCGTTTCCGGGACACTATGGCTACACCTTC

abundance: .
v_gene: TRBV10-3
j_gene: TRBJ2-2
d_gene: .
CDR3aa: CAIAGYKTAGELFF
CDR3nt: TGTGCCATCGCCGGGTATAAGACGGCCGGGGAGCTGTTTTTT

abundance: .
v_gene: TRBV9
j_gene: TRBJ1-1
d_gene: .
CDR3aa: CASSVALYTEAFF
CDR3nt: TGTGCCAGCAGCGTAGCTCTGTACACTGAAGCTTTCTTT

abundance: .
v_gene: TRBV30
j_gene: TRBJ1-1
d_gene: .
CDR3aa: CAWKGQFMNTEAFF
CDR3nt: TGTGCCTGGAAAGGACAGTTCATGAACACTGAAGCTTTCTTT

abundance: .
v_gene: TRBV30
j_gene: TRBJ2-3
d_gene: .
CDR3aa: CAWRGLTSTDTQYF
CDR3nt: TGTGCCTGGAGAGGGCTTACCAGCACAGATACGCAGTATTTT

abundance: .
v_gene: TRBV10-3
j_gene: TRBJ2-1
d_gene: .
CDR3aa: CAIAAVYNEQFF
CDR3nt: TGTGCCATCGCAGCCGTCTACAATGAGCAGTTCTTC

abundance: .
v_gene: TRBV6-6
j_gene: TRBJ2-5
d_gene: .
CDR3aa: CASSYGGDPLETQYF
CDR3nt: TGTGCCAGCAGTTACGGTGGTGATCCGTTGGAGACCCAGTACTTC

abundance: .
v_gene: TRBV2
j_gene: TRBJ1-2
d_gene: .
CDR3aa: CASSAEQHYGYTF
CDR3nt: TGTGCCAGCAGTGCTGAACAGCACTATGGCTACACCTTC

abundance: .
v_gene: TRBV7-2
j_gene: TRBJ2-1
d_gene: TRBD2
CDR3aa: CASSLWAGASNEQFF
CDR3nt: TGTGCCAGCAGCTTATGGGCGGGAGCGTCGAATGAGCAGTTCTTC

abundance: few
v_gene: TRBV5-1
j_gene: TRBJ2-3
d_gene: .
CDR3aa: CASSLVIGYTDTQYF
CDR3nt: TGCGCCAGCAGCTTGGTTATCGGTTACACAGATACGCAGTATTTT

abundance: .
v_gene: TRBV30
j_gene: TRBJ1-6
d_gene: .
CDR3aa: CAWGTFRAPLHF
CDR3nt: TGTGCCTGGGGGACCTTTAGGGCACCCCTCCACTTT

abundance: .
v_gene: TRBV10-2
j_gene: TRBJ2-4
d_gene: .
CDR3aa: CASSESGQGGNIQYF
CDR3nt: TGCGCCAGCAGTGAGTCAGGTCAAGGGGGAAACATTCAGTACTTC

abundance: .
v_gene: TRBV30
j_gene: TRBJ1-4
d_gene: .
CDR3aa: CAWRVNEKLFF
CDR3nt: TGTGCCTGGAGGGTTAATGAAAAACTGTTTTTT

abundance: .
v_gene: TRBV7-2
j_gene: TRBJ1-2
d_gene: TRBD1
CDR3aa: CASSLHRGGYGYTF
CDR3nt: TGTGCCAGCAGCTTGCACAGGGGAGGTTATGGCTACACCTTC

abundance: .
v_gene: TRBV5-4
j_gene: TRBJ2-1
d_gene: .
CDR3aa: CASSLTAVSYNEQFF
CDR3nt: TGTGCCAGCAGCCTGACAGCCGTCTCCTACAATGAGCAGTTCTTC